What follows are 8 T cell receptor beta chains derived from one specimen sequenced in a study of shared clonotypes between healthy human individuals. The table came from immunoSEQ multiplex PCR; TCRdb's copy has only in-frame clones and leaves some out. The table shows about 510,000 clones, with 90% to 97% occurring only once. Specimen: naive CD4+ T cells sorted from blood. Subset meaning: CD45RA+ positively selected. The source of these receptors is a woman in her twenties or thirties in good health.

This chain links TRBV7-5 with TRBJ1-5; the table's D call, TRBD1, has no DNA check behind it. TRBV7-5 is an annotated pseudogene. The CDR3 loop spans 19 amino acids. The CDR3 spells CVRSNYRDRGRLLNQPQHF. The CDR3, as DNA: TGTGTCAGAAGCAACTATCGAGACAGGGGGCGATTGCTTAATCAGCCCCAGCATTTT.

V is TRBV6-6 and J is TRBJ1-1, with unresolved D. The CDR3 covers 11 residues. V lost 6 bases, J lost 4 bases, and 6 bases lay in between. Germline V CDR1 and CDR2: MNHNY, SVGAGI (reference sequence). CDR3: CASREGTEAFF. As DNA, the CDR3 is TGTGCCAGCAGGGAGGGCACTGAAGCTTTCTTT.

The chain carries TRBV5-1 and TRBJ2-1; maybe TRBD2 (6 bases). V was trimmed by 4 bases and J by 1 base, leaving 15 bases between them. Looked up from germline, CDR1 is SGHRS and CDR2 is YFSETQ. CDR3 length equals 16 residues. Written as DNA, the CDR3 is TGCGCCAGCAGCGGAGGGACCACCTTTTCCTACAATGAGCAGTTCTTC. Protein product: CASSGGTTFSYNEQFF.

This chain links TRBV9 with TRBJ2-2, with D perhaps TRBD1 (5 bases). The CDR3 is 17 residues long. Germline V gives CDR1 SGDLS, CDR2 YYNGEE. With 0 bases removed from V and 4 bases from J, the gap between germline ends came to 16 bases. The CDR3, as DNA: TGTGCCAGCAGCGTAGCTGAATTAAGGCAGGGCACCGGGGAGCTGTTTTTT. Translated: CASSVAELRQGTGELFF.

CDR3 amino acids: CATSRDYGGSFSIGQFF. The CDR3 region has the DNA TGTGCCACCAGCAGAGATTATGGCGGGAGCTTTTCGATAGGGCAGTTCTTC. The chain has TRBV15 and TRBJ2-1; TRBD2 matches at 7 bases. CDR1 is LNHNV and CDR2 is YYDKDF in the germline V gene (reference sequence). The CDR3 is 17 residues long. Trimming took 0 bases from V and 12 from J; bases not matched to a gene: 17.

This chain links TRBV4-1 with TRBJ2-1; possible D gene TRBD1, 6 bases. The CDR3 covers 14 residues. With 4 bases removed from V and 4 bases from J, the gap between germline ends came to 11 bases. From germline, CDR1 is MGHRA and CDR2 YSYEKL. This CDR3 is CASSPRTVYNEQFF. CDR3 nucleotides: TGCGCCAGCAGCCCGAGGACAGTGTACAATGAGCAGTTCTTC.

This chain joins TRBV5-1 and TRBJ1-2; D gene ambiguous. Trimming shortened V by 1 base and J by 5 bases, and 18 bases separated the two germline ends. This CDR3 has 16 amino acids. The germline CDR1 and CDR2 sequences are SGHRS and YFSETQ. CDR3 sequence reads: CASSLKGNPLGYGYTF. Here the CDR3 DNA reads TGCGCCAGCAGCTTGAAAGGCAACCCCCTTGGATATGGCTACACCTTC. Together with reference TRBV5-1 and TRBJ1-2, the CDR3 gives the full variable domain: KAGVTQTPRYLIKTRGQQVTLSCSPISGHRSVSWYQQTPGQGLQFLFEYFSETQRNKGNFPGRFSGRQFSNSRSEMNVSTLELGDSALYLCASSLKGNPLGYGYTFGSGTRLTVV.

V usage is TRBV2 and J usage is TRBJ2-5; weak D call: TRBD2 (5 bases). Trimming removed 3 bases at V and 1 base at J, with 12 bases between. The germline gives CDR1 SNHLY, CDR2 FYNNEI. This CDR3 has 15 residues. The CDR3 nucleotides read TGTGCCAGCAGTGATGGGCGGGCAATCCAAGAGACCCAGTACTTC. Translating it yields CASSDGRAIQETQYF.